Listed below are T cell receptor beta chains from one sample, sequenced in a study of identical twins. TCRdb independently ran MiXCR on the 5' RACE reads; one entry per CDR3 protein. The repertoire includes under 450,000 distinct CDR3 sequences, 15% to 20% of them detected once, and around 10% sits in the top ten. Sequencing was carried out using naive T cells sorted from blood. The receptors stem from a man between 50 and 59 years old in good health. CDR3s include the opening cysteine and the closing phenylalanine or tryptophan. The D gene is left open where the match is weak. A row's size may be missing; if present it is once, few, many or a size class.

j_call d_call clone_size v_call cdr3_nt cdr3_aa
TRBJ2-5 NA many TRBV4-2 TGTGCCAGCAGCCAACAACCACAACGATCAGAGACCCAGTACTTC CASSQQPQRSETQYF
TRBJ2-5 TRBD1 few TRBV20-1 TGCAGTGCTAGAGGCCAACAGGGGTCGGAGACCCAGTACTTC CSARGQQGSETQYF
TRBJ1-5 NA many TRBV5-6 TGTGCCAGCAGCTTGACAGGAAACAATCAGCCCCAGCATTTT CASSLTGNNQPQHF
TRBJ2-5 TRBD1 few TRBV29-1 TGCAGCGTTGAAGAAAACAGGGGTGAGACCCAGTACTTC CSVEENRGETQYF
TRBJ2-1 TRBD1 NA TRBV4-3 TGCGCCAGCAGCCCCTTATGGACAGGGGGCTCCTACAATGAGCAGTTCTTC CASSPLWTGGSYNEQFF
TRBJ1-2 NA NA TRBV18 TGTGCCAGCTCACCTTTCCCCGGGGGAGATCGAATCGGAGGCTACACCTTC CASSPFPGGDRIGGYTF
TRBJ2-1 TRBD1 few TRBV7-2 TGTGCCAGCAGCCGCACAGGGGTGACCTACAATGAGCAGTTCTTC CASSRTGVTYNEQFF
TRBJ2-6 TRBD1 NA TRBV11-2 TGTGCCAGCAGCCAATCCCGGGACAGGGGGCCGTGGGCCAACGTCCTGACTTTC CASSQSRDRGPWANVLTF
TRBJ2-4 NA many TRBV12-3/TRBV12-4 TGTGCCAGCAGTCTTGGGGGTATCGACAGCCTAGCCAAAAACATTCAGTACTTC CASSLGGIDSLAKNIQYF
TRBJ2-1 NA few TRBV18 TGTGCCAGCTCCCCTCCGGGAGACCACCGCAATGAGCAGTTCTTC CASSPPGDHRNEQFF
TRBJ2-7 NA few TRBV5-6 TGTGCCAGCAGCCCACCGAGGGGAGAGCAGTACTTC CASSPPRGEQYF
TRBJ2-2 NA NA TRBV6-1 TGTGCCAGCAATCCGGGACCCCGAGGGAACACCGGGGAGCTGTTTTTT CASNPGPRGNTGELFF
TRBJ1-5 NA NA TRBV24-1 TGTGCCACCAGTGATTCCCGAGATCCTATCAATCAGCCCCAGCATTTT CATSDSRDPINQPQHF
TRBJ2-3 TRBD1 many TRBV20-1 TGCAGTGCTAGGGCCTCGGACAGGGGGCCCGATACGCAGTATTTT CSARASDRGPDTQYF
TRBJ1-2 NA few TRBV6-2/TRBV6-3 TGTGCCAGCAGTTACAGAGGGGCCCCCTATGGCTACACCTTC CASSYRGAPYGYTF
TRBJ2-6 NA few TRBV28 TGTGCCAGCAGTTTACCCGGGGAACCTGGGGCCAACGTCCTGACTTTC CASSLPGEPGANVLTF
TRBJ2-7 TRBD1 few TRBV20-1 TGCAGTGCTAGCCCGGGACAGCTTTCCTACGAGCAGTACTTC CSASPGQLSYEQYF
TRBJ2-7 NA few TRBV5-1 TGCGCCAGCAGCGGCACCAGTCCCACATACGAGCAGTACTTC CASSGTSPTYEQYF
TRBJ2-7 NA NA TRBV20-1 TGCAGTGCTAGAGTTGGTAGCGCCAATTACGAGCAGTACTTC CSARVGSANYEQYF
TRBJ2-1 TRBD2 many TRBV9 TGTGCCAGCAGCGTAGGTAGTAGCGGGAAGCATGAGCAGTTCTTC CASSVGSSGKHEQFF
TRBJ1-4 NA few TRBV6-2/TRBV6-3 TGTGCCAGCAAATTCCCTAATGAAAAACTGTTTTTT CASKFPNEKLFF
TRBJ1-2 NA NA TRBV20-1 TGCAGTGCCAATGATGGCTATGGCTACACCTTC CSANDGYGYTF
TRBJ1-1 NA many TRBV4-2 TGTGCCAGCAGCCAAGAGCGGTTTCGAATGAACACTGAAGCTTTCTTT CASSQERFRMNTEAFF
TRBJ2-5 NA few TRBV6-2/TRBV6-3 TGTGCCAGCATGCCTTGGGGGGAAGAGACCCAGTACTTC CASMPWGEETQYF
TRBJ2-7 TRBD2 few TRBV20-1 TGCAGTGCTAGAGATCTTAGCGGGGGGGCTCGAATGAACTCCTACGAGCAGTACTTC CSARDLSGGARMNSYEQYF
TRBJ1-2 NA few TRBV6-5 TGTGCCAGCATGGTTACACGGGGGTCGGCCACAGGCTACACCTTC CASMVTRGSATGYTF
TRBJ2-1 TRBD1 NA TRBV11-3 TGTGCCAGCAGCCAAGACCAGGGGGCCCCCCGTGAGCAGTTCTTC CASSQDQGAPREQFF
TRBJ2-6 TRBD1 NA TRBV5-1 TGCGCCAGCAGCCTAGGACAGGGACCCCTCGGGGCCAACGTCCTGACTTTC CASSLGQGPLGANVLTF
TRBJ1-2 TRBD1 few TRBV7-9 TGTGCCAGCAGTACCGATACAGGGGTGGATGGCTACACCTTC CASSTDTGVDGYTF
TRBJ1-1 TRBD1 many TRBV6-1 TGTGCCAGCAGTGGCGACCAGGGGGGCACTGAAGCTTTCTTT CASSGDQGGTEAFF
TRBJ1-5 TRBD1 many TRBV6-2/TRBV6-3 TGTGCCAGCAGTTACTCCGGGACAGGATTCAATCAGCCCCAGCATTTT CASSYSGTGFNQPQHF
TRBJ2-1 TRBD2 many TRBV14 TGTGCCAGCAGCTTTCGGACTAGCGGGAGCTACAATGAGCAGTTCTTC CASSFRTSGSYNEQFF
TRBJ2-1 TRBD2 few TRBV20-1 TGCAGTGCTAGTTTCGGGGTAGCGGGCCATTCCTACAATGAGCAGTTCTTC CSASFGVAGHSYNEQFF
TRBJ2-7 NA few TRBV10-3 TGTGCCATCAGTGACCAAGACGGCCTCTCCTACGAGCAGTACTTC CAISDQDGLSYEQYF
TRBJ1-4 NA many TRBV5-1 TGCGCCAGCAGCCAACACTGGATGCGGGAAAAACTGTTTTTT CASSQHWMREKLFF
TRBJ2-3 TRBD2 few TRBV10-3 TGTGCCATCAGCGGGACTAGCGGGAGCGTCACAGATACGCAGTATTTT CAISGTSGSVTDTQYF
TRBJ1-3 NA NA TRBV5-1 TGCGCCAGCAGCTTAAATGGGCAGACTGGAAACACCATATATTTT CASSLNGQTGNTIYF
TRBJ2-7 TRBD1 few TRBV12-3/TRBV12-4 TGTGCCAGCAGTTTTGGGATTTCCGGGACAGGGATCCACGAGCAGTACTTC CASSFGISGTGIHEQYF
TRBJ2-3 NA NA TRBV29-1 TGCAGCGGTGGCGGAAGCACAGATACGCAGTATTTT CSGGGSTDTQYF
TRBJ2-5 NA NA TRBV7-2 TGTGCCAGCAGCTTAGGCCGTCAGGGAGGTACCCAGTACTTC CASSLGRQGGTQYF
TRBJ2-5 NA few TRBV20-1 TGCAGTGCTAGAGACCACTTGATGCTCGAACAAGAGACCCAGTACTTC CSARDHLMLEQETQYF